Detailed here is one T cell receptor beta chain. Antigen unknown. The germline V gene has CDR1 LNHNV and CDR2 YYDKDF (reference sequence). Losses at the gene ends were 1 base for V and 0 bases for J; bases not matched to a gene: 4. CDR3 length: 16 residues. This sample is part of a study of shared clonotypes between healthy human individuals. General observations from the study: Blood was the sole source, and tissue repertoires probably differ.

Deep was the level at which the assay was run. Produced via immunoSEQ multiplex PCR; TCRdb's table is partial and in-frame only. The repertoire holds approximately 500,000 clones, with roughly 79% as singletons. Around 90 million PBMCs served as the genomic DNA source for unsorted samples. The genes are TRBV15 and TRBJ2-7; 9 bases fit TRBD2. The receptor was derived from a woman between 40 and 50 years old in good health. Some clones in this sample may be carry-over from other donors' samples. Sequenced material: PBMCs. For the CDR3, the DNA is TGTGCCACCAGCAGAGGGGGTAGCGGGAGCTCCTACGAGCAGTACTTC. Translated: CATSRGGSGSSYEQYF.